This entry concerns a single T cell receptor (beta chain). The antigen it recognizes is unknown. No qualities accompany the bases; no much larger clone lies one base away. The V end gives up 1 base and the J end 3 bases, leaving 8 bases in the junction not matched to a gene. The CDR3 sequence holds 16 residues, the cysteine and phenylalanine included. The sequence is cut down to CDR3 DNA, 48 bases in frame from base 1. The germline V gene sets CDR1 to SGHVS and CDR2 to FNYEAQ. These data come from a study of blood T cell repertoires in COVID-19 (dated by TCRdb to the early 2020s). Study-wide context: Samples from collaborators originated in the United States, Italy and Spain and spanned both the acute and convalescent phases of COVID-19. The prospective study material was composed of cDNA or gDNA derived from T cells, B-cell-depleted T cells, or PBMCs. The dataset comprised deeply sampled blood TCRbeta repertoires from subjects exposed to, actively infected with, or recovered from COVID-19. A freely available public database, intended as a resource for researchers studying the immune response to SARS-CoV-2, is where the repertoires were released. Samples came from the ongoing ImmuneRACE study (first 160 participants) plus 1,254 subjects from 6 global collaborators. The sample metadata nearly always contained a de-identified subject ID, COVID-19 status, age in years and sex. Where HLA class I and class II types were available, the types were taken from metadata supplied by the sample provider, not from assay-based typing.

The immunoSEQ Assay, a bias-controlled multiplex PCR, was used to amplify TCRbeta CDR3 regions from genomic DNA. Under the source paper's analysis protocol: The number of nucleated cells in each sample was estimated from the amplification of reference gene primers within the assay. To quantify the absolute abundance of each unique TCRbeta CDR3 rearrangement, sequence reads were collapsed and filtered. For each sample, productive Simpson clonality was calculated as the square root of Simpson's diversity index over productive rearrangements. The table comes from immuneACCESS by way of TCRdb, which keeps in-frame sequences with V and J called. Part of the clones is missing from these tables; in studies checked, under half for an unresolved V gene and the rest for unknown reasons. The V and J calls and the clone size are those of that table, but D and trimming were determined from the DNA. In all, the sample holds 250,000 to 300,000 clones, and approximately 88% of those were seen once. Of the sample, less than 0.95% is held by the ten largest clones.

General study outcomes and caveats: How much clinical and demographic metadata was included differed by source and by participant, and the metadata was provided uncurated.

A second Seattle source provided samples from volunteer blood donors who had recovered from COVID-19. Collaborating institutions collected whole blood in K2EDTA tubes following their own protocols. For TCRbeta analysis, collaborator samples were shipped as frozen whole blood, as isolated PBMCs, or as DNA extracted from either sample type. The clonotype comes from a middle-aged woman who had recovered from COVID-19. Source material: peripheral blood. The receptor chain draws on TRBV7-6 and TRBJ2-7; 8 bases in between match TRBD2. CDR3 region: CASSLGASGQHYEQYF. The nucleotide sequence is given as TGTGCCAGCAGCTTAGGGGCTAGCGGGCAGCACTACGAGCAGTACTTC.